The 26 T cell receptor beta chains listed next were all sequenced from one sample in a study of T cell responses to AZD1222 COVID-19 vaccine. Using immunoSEQ multiplex PCR, the repertoire was profiled, and TCRdb retains in-frame clones only, with some absent. This sample carries about 53,000 clones, roughly 84% of them seen once, and the ten largest clones take over 25%. This sample comprised peripheral blood, obtained on day 0 of AZD1222 vaccination. The origin of the receptors is an adult in good health.

The chain employs TRBV4-1 and TRBJ1-5; D gene uncertain. CDR1 MGHRA and CDR2 YSYEKL come from the germline V gene. The CDR3 consists of 15 residues. The ends were cut back, 1 base at V and 4 bases at J, with 11 bases in the middle. CDR3 coding DNA: TGCGCCAGCAGCCAAGCTATCTTAGGGAATCAGCCCCAGCATTTT. It is translated as CASSQAILGNQPQHF.

J is TRBJ2-2 and V is TRBV2, with D unresolved. The V end was cut by 0 bases, the J end by 0 bases, with 8 bases between. CDR1 and CDR2 (germline): SNHLY, FYNNEI. The CDR3 runs 16 residues. The CDR3 is CASSEAQKSNTGELFF. The CDR3 nucleotides are TGTGCCAGCAGTGAAGCCCAGAAATCGAACACCGGGGAGCTGTTTTTT.

This chain uses TRBV7-9 with TRBJ2-5; D perhaps matches TRBD2 (6 bases). Looked up from germline, CDR1 is SEHNR and CDR2 is FQNEAQ (reference sequence). V was cut by 0 bases and J by 5 bases, with 13 bases left in between. The CDR3 consists of 15 residues. CDR3 coding DNA: TGTGCCAGCAGCTTAGCGCTCGGGGAGGCGGAGACCCAGTACTTC. Translation gives CASSLALGEAETQYF.

The chain uses TRBV7-9 and TRBJ2-7, with TRBD1 identical over 7 bases. V trimming: 5 bases; J trimming: 4 bases; junction bases outside the gene matches: 11. The germline CDR1 and CDR2 sequences are SEHNR and FQNEAQ (reference sequence). The CDR3 covers 15 residues. This CDR3 is CASSPRDRRLYEQYF. The DNA of the CDR3 is TGTGCCAGCAGCCCCCGGGACAGACGCTTATACGAGCAGTACTTC.

This clone was found once. The V gene is TRBV7-2, the J gene TRBJ2-1, with 7 nucleotides matching TRBD2. The germline V gene encodes CDR1 SGHTA and CDR2 FQGNSA. This CDR3 is 14 amino acids long. V lost 5 bases and J lost 7; bases outside the gene matches: 8. The CDR3 protein is CASSPRIGRNEQFF. CDR3 sequence (DNA): TGTGCCAGCAGCCCTAGGATCGGGAGGAATGAGCAGTTCTTC.

This rearrangement joins TRBV15 to TRBJ2-7; D is unresolved. Germline-derived CDR1 and CDR2 are LNHNV and YYDKDF (reference sequence). The CDR3 covers 13 residues. V dropped 0 bases and J dropped 3 bases, with 6 bases sitting between them. CDR3 nucleotide sequence: TGTGCCACCAGCAGAGATCAAAGCTACGAGCAGTACTTC. Translated, it gives CATSRDQSYEQYF.

The chain has TRBV29-1 and TRBJ2-5, with 8 bases lining up with TRBD1. The germline V gene has CDR1 SQVTM and CDR2 ANQGSEA. The CDR3 sequence is 16 residues long. Trimming cost V 4 bases and J 0 bases; bases outside gene matches: 10. This CDR3 is CSVGAPPGGNQETQYF. The CDR3 DNA sequence: TGCAGCGTTGGAGCCCCCCCAGGGGGCAACCAAGAGACCCAGTACTTC.

The DNA of the CDR3 is TGTGCCAGCAGCGTCACAGCCGCAACTAATGAAAAACTGTTTTTT. It yields the protein CASSVTAATNEKLFF. The gene calls are TRBV9 and TRBJ1-4; no firm D call. The CDR3 covers 15 residues. From germline, CDR1 is SGDLS and CDR2 YYNGEE. With 2 bases removed from V and 0 bases from J, the gap between germline ends came to 8 bases.

The rearrangement uses TRBV24-1 and TRBJ2-4; 7 bases map to TRBD1. The V and J ends lost 1 base and 3 bases, in that order; junction bases with no gene match: 8. Germline V CDR1 and CDR2: KGHDR, SFDVKD. This CDR3 is 17 amino acids long. Written as DNA, the CDR3 is TGTGCCACCAGTGATTTTCCTCGACAGGGTTACAAAAACATTCAGTACTTC. Encoded protein: CATSDFPRQGYKNIQYF.

This chain uses TRBV11-3 with TRBJ2-3; D tentatively reads TRBD1 or TRBD2 (6 bases each). V was clipped by 1 base and J by 0 bases, with 14 bases between them. Germline V lookup: CDR1 SGHNT, CDR2 YENEEA. This CDR3 contains 17 residues. This CDR3 reads CASSLVSGAWSTDTQYF. Written as DNA, the CDR3 is TGTGCCAGCAGCTTAGTATCGGGGGCGTGGAGCACAGATACGCAGTATTTT.

The V and J genes are TRBV7-4 and TRBJ1-4; possible D gene TRBD1, 6 bases. This CDR3 region has 19 residues. Germline V gene data show CDR1 as SGHVT and CDR2 as SQSDAQ. Trimming took 5 bases from V and 1 from J, leaving 23 bases between them. The CDR3: CASSPDPWGGGETNEKLFF. CDR3 DNA sequence: TGTGCCAGCAGCCCCGATCCTTGGGGGGGCGGGGAAACTAATGAAAAACTGTTTTTT.

The chain employs TRBV7-2 and TRBJ1-3, with a weak D call TRBD1 (5 bases). Germline V gene sequence: CDR1 SGHTA, CDR2 FQGNSA. Trimming stripped 2 bases from V and 6 bases from J, with 8 bases between. This CDR3 is 13 amino acids long. The DNA for the CDR3 is TGTGCCAGCAGCTTATCCAGGGAAAACACCATATATTTT. Protein sequence: CASSLSRENTIYF.

The chain links TRBV12-3 or TRBV12-4 to TRBJ2-3; D is unclear. The CDR3 has 13 amino acids. The V end lost 6 bases, the J end lost 0 bases, and 7 bases lay between the germline ends. The CDR3 sequence is CASRPQSTDTQYF. In DNA form, the CDR3 reads TGTGCCAGCAGACCACAGAGCACAGATACGCAGTATTTT.

This chain uses TRBV10-3 with TRBJ2-7; perhaps TRBD1 as D (5 bases). Germline assignment: CDR1 ENHRY and CDR2 SYGVKD. The CDR3 is made up of 13 amino acids. Trimming took 7 bases from V and 2 from J, leaving 12 bases between them. CDR3 nucleotide sequence: TGTGCCATCACCCCGACAGATACCTACGAGCAGTACTTC. Amino acids: CAITPTDTYEQYF.

The chain links TRBV15 to TRBJ2-7, with TRBD2 identical over 8 bases. Trimming cost V 2 bases and J 0 bases; bases outside gene matches: 15. The length of the CDR3 is 19 residues. The germline V gene encodes CDR1 LNHNV and CDR2 YYDKDF (reference sequence). As DNA, the CDR3 is TGTGCCACCAGCAGACCTCAATGGACTAGCAGTTTATACTCCTACGAGCAGTACTTC. It translates to CATSRPQWTSSLYSYEQYF.

This chain links TRBV5-1 with TRBJ1-6; 9 bases line up with TRBD1. CDR3 length: 15 residues. With V trimmed by 2 bases and J by 7 bases, 4 bases remained unmatched. Germline CDR1 and CDR2: SGHRS and YFSETQ. CDR3 DNA: TGCGCCAGCAGCTTAACAGGGGGCGGCAATTCACCCCTCCACTTT. Its translation is CASSLTGGGNSPLHF.

The chain is built from TRBV6-1 and TRBJ2-7, with D hard to call. The germline CDR1 and CDR2 sequences are MNHNS and SASEGT. The CDR3 sequence is 12 residues long. Trimming took 1 base from V and 4 from J, leaving 5 bases between them. The CDR3 DNA reads TGTGCCAGCAGTGAAGTAGGTTACGAGCAGTACTTC. This translates into CASSEVGYEQYF.

This clone appeared a few times. This rearrangement joins TRBV11-2 to TRBJ2-2; no clear D gene. Germline values: CDR1 SGHAT, CDR2 FQNNGV. The CDR3 has 14 residues. The V end lost 2 bases, the J end lost 1 base, and 5 bases lay between the germline ends. In DNA form, the CDR3 reads TGTGCCAGCAGCTTAATAAGGAACACCGGGGAGCTGTTTTTT. It is translated as CASSLIRNTGELFF.

The chain uses TRBV27 and TRBJ2-7; 7 bases are a match to TRBD2. Germline CDR1 MNHEY, CDR2 SMNVEV (reference sequence). The CDR3 spans 12 residues. Germline trimming cut 8 bases from V and 1 base from J; bases unmatched to any gene: 2. The CDR3 spells CASGGRSYEQYF. The CDR3 DNA is TGTGCCAGCGGCGGGAGATCCTACGAGCAGTACTTC.

J is TRBJ1-1 and V is TRBV5-1, with D tentatively TRBD1 (6 bases). V dropped 0 bases and J dropped 5 bases, with 14 bases sitting between them. CDR1 and CDR2 from the germline V gene are SGHRS and YFSETQ. The CDR3 consists of 15 residues. CDR3 nucleotides: TGCGCCAGCAGCTTGGGCTTGGGTGGGACAACTGAAGCTTTCTTT. Translation gives CASSLGLGGTTEAFF. The full variable domain, with the rest looked up from reference TRBV5-1 and TRBJ1-1, is KAGVTQTPRYLIKTRGQQVTLSCSPISGHRSVSWYQQTPGQGLQFLFEYFSETQRNKGNFPGRFSGRQFSNSRSEMNVSTLELGDSALYLCASSLGLGGTTEAFFGQGTRLTVV.

The chain has TRBV29-1 and TRBJ2-3, with 9 bases matching TRBD2. The trim removed 6 bases at V and 0 bases at J, leaving 7 bases unmatched. Germline V lookup: CDR1 SQVTM, CDR2 ANQGSEA. The length of the CDR3 is 15 residues. CDR3 DNA: TGCAGCGTCCTGACTAGCGGAACTAGCACAGATACGCAGTATTTT. This codes for CSVLTSGTSTDTQYF.

The CDR3 DNA is TGTGCCATCAGTCCCGGGACCGGCGAGCAGTACTTC. Translation gives CAISPGTGEQYF. The chain couples TRBV10-3 to TRBJ2-7; D tentatively reads TRBD1 or TRBD2 (5 bases each). Between the trimmed V and J ends, which lost 5 bases and 6 bases, there was a span of 11 bases. Germline V CDR1 and CDR2: ENHRY, SYGVKD. The CDR3 has 12 amino acids.

This clone was seen just once. The genes are TRBV6-4 and TRBJ1-5; the match to TRBD1 covers 11 bases. V was pared by 4 bases and J by 7 bases, with 6 bases of the junction left unmatched. This CDR3 has 15 residues. Germline values: CDR1 MRHNA, CDR2 SNTAGT. As DNA, the CDR3 is TGTGCCAGCAGTGCCCGGGACAGGGGGGTCCAGCCCCAGCATTTT. Its translation: CASSARDRGVQPQHF.

This chain uses TRBV29-1 with TRBJ2-2, with D unclear. The V gene lost 0 bases and the J gene lost 1 base, with 12 bases spanning the gap. Germline V gene sequence: CDR1 SQVTM, CDR2 ANQGSEA. The CDR3 has 16 amino acids. CDR3 DNA: TGCAGCGTTGAAGATCTCTTCTCGGGGAACACCGGGGAGCTGTTTTTT. It encodes CSVEDLFSGNTGELFF.

V gene TRBV7-9 combines with J gene TRBJ2-7; the match to TRBD1 covers 8 bases. The CDR3 loop spans 14 amino acids. After removal of 5 bases from V and 3 bases from J, the junction contained 6 bases not matched to a gene. Germline V gene lookup returns CDR1 SEHNR and CDR2 FQNEAQ (reference sequence). The CDR3 spells CASSPEDRDYEQYF. DNA for the CDR3: TGTGCCAGCAGCCCAGAGGACAGGGACTACGAGCAGTACTTC.

The J gene is TRBJ1-3, the V gene TRBV6-2 or TRBV6-3; D is possibly TRBD1 (5 bases). The CDR3 has 18 amino acids. V was clipped by 6 bases and J by 2 bases, with 23 bases between them. CDR1 is MNHEY and CDR2 is SVGEGT in the germline V gene. CDR3 DNA sequence: TGTGCCAGCAGCCCTCGCGACAGCACTTCTTGGACTGGAAACACCATATATTTT. Translating it yields CASSPRDSTSWTGNTIYF.